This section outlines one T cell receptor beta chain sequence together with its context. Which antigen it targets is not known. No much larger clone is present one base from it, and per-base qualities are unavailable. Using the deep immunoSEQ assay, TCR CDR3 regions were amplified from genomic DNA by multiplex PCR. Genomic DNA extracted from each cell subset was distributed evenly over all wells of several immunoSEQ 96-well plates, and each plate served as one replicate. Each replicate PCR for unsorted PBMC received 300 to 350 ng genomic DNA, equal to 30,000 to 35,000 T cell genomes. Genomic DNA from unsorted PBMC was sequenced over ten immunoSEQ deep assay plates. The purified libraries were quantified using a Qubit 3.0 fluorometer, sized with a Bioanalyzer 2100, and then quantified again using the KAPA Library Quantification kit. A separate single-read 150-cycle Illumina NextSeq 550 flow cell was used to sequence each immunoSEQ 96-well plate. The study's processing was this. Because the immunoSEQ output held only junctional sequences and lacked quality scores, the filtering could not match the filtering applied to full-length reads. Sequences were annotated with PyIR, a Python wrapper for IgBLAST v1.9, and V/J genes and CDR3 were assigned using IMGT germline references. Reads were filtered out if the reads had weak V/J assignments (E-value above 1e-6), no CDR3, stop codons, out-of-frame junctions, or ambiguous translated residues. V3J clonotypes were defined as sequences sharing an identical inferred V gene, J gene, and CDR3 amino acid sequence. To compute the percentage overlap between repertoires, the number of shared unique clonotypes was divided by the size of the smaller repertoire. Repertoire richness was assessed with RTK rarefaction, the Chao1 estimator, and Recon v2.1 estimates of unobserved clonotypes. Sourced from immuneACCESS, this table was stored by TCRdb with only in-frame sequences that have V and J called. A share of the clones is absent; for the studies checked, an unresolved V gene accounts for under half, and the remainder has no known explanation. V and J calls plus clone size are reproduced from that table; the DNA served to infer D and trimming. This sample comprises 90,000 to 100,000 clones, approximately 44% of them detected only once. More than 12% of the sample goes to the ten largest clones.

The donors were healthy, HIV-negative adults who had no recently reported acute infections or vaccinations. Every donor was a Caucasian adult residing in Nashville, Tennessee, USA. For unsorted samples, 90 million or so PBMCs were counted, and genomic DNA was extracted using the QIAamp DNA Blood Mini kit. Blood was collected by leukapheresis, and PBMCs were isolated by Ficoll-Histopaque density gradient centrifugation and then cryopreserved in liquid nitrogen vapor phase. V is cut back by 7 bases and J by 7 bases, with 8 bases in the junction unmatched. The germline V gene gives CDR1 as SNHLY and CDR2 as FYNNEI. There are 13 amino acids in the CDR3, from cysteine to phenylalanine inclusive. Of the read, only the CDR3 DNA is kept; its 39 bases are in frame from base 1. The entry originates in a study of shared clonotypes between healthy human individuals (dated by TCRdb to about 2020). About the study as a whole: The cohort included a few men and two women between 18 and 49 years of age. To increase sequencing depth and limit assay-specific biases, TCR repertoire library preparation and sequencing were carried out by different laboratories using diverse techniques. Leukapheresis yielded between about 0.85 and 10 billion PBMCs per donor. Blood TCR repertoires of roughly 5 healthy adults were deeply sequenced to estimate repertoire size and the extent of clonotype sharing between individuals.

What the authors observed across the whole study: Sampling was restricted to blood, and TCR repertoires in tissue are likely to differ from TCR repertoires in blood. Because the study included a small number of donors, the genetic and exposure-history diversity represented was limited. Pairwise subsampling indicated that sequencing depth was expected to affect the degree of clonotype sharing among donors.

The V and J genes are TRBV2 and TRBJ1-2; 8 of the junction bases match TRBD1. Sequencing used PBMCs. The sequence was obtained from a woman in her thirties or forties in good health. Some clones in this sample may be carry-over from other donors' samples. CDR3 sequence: CASTGTGDFGYTF. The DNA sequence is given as TGTGCCAGCACCGGGACAGGAGATTTTGGCTACACCTTC.